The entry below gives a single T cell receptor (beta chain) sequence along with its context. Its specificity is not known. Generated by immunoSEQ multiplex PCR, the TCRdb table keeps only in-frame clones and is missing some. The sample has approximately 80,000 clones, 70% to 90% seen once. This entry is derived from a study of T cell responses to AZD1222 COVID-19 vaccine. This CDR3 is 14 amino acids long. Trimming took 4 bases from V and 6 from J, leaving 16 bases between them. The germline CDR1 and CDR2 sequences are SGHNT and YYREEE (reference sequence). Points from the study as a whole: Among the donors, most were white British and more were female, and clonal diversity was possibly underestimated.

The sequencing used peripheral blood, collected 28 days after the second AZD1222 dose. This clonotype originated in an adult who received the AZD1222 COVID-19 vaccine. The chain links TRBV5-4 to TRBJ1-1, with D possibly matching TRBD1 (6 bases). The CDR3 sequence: CASSVQGLRAEAFF. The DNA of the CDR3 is TGTGCCAGCAGCGTACAGGGCCTTAGGGCTGAAGCTTTCTTT.